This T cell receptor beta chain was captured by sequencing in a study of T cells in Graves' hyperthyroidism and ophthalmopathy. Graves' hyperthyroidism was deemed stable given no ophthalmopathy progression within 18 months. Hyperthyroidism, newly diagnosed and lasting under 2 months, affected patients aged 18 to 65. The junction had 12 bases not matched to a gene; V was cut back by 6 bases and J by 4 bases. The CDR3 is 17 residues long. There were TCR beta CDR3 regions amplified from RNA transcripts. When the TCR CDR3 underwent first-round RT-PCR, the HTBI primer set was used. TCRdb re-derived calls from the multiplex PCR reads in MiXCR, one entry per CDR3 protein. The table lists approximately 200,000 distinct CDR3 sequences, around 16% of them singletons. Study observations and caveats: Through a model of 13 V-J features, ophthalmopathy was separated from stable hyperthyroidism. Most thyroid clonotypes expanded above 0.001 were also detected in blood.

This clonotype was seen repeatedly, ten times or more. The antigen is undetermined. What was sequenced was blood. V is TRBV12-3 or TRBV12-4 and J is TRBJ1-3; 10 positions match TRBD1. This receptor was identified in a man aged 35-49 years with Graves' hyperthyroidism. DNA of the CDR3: TGTGCCAGCAGCAATCGACGACAGGGGGCGAGAGGAAACACCATATATTTT. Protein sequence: CASSNRRQGARGNTIYF.